This TCR beta chain was identified during a study of cytomegalovirus exposure and HLA in healthy donors. The trim removed 4 bases at V and 7 bases at J, leaving 10 bases unmatched. Germline V gene sequence: CDR1 MNHEY, CDR2 SMNVEV (reference sequence). This CDR3 contains 15 residues. The PCR made use of 60 Vbeta and 13 Jbeta primers. This table comes from immunoSEQ multiplex PCR, and its TCRdb copy is limited to in-frame clones, with some not included. Found here are 200,000 to 300,000 clones, roughly 81% of them singletons; the top ten hold approximately 2%. Overall study results and limits: The study designated fewer than 200 TCR beta chains cytomegalovirus-associated. In vitro experiments confirmed that three CMV-associated chains were specific for CMV antigens.

Regarding this clone: The antigen remains unidentified.

This clonotype originated in a woman aged 35 to 49 in good health and CMV-seropositive. The sequencing sample was made of PBMCs. The chain uses TRBV27 and TRBJ1-5; 7 bases are a match to TRBD1. CDR3 sequence: CASSYQGVSGQPQHF. DNA of the CDR3: TGTGCCAGCAGTTACCAGGGGGTCTCTGGCCAGCCCCAGCATTTT.